The rows below give T cell receptor beta chains drawn from one sample of a study of blood T cells in healthy people across ages. TCRdb re-called the 5' RACE reads with MiXCR, one entry per CDR3 protein. The sample lists under 2,000,000 distinct CDR3 sequences; roughly 52% were seen once. The sequencing sample was made of blood. These TCRs come from a woman aged 35 to 49 in good health. The CDR3 runs from the conserved cysteine through the conserved F or W. Fields, in order: CDR3 length, V gene, J gene, D gene, clone size, CDR3 DNA, CDR3 protein. The D gene is left open where the match is weak. Where a row states a size, it is once, few, many or the class of an expanded clone; other rows omit it.

15	TRBV20-1	TRBJ2-7	NA	few	TGCAGTCCTAGAGATCGTACAGCCCCAACTTACGAGCAGTACTTC	CSPRDRTAPTYEQYF
14	TRBV20-1	TRBJ2-1	TRBD2	NA	TGCAGTGCTACTCGGGGACTATCTACAAATGAGCAGTTCTTC	CSATRGLSTNEQFF
17	TRBV9	TRBJ2-1	TRBD1	NA	TGTGCCAGCAGCGATACGACAGGGGGGCAAAGCTACAATGAGCAGTTCTTC	CASSDTTGGQSYNEQFF
14	TRBV20-1	TRBJ2-7	NA	NA	TGCAGTGCCAACCCACGGGACATCTACAATGAGCAGTACTTC	CSANPRDIYNEQYF
15	TRBV12-3/TRBV12-4	TRBJ1-5	TRBD1	NA	TGTGCCAGCACCGTGGGGGACAGACTCAATCAGCCCCAGCATTTT	CASTVGDRLNQPQHF
17	TRBV29-1	TRBJ2-3	TRBD1	NA	TGCAGCGTTGAATTTTCAGGGGGCGGTGGGGTTCTAGATACGCAGTATTTT	CSVEFSGGGGVLDTQYF
14	TRBV2	TRBJ1-1	NA	NA	TGTGCCAGCGTCAAGATGGAAGGGAACACTGAAGCTTTCTTT	CASVKMEGNTEAFF
14	TRBV27	TRBJ2-7	TRBD1	few	TGTGCCAGCGGTATGGACAGGGACTCCTACGAGCAGTACTTC	CASGMDRDSYEQYF
18	TRBV6-1	TRBJ1-5	NA	NA	TGTGCCAGCAGTGAACCGCCACTGGGCAGGGCTTACAATCAGCCCCAGCATTTT	CASSEPPLGRAYNQPQHF
14	TRBV6-6	TRBJ1-1	NA	NA	TGTGCCAGCAGTTACTCATCGGGGGCCACTGAAGCTTTCTTT	CASSYSSGATEAFF
12	TRBV2	TRBJ1-5	NA	NA	TGTGCCAGCCGGGCCCTCAATCAGCCCCAGCATTTT	CASRALNQPQHF
15	TRBV5-6	TRBJ2-3	TRBD1	NA	TGTGCCAGCAGCTTCGACAGGGTGTACCAAGATACGCAGTATTTT	CASSFDRVYQDTQYF
20	TRBV6-2/TRBV6-3	TRBJ2-7	NA	few	TGTGCCAGCAAGAGGAGGCACGGGTCAGGTGGAGGCGGGGTCTCCTACGAGCAGTACTTC	CASKRRHGSGGGGVSYEQYF
13	TRBV27	TRBJ2-5	TRBD2	few	TGTGCCAGCAGTCAAACTAGCGAAGAGACCCAGTACTTC	CASSQTSEETQYF
14	TRBV6-2/TRBV6-3	TRBJ1-2	TRBD1	NA	TGTGCCAGCAGTTTACAGGGGGATTCGTATGGCTACACCTTC	CASSLQGDSYGYTF
14	TRBV28	TRBJ2-5	NA	few	TGTGCCAGCAGTCGCGACGGGGAGGCGGCGACCCAGTACTTC	CASSRDGEAATQYF
13	TRBV7-2	TRBJ2-5	TRBD2	few	TGTGCCAGCAGTTTCGGGACTAGAGAGACCCAGTACTTC	CASSFGTRETQYF
12	TRBV6-6	TRBJ2-5	TRBD1	many	TGTGCCAGCCAGGGGGTTTTGGAGACCCAGTACTTC	CASQGVLETQYF
10	TRBV2	TRBJ2-1	NA	few	TGTGCCAGCGCTGCCAATGAGCAGTTCTTC	CASAANEQFF
16	TRBV12-3/TRBV12-4	TRBJ2-6	NA	NA	TGTGCCAGCAGTCCGGACCCGCGCTCTGGGGCCAACGTCCTGACTTTC	CASSPDPRSGANVLTF